The 15 T cell receptor beta chains below were found in one sample sequenced in a study of T-cell memory formation after mild COVID-19. TCRdb called the 5' RACE reads again in MiXCR, with one record for every CDR3 protein. The sample consists of some 190,000 distinct CDR3 sequences, about a sixth of them appearing once. Sequenced input: PBMCs or a T cell subset sorted from them (not recorded which). These receptors were obtained from an adult woman who had mild COVID-19 (a few samples of this study predate the infection). Cell type and time point are not known.

The chain has TRBV3-1 and TRBJ2-5; 9 positions agree with TRBD2. The CDR3 runs to 17 residues. The trim removed 8 bases at V and 5 bases at J, leaving 18 bases unmatched. The germline V gene encodes CDR1 LGHDT and CDR2 YNNKEL (reference sequence). CDR3 bases: TGTGCCAGCGCACGGGAGAATTTAGCGGGGGTCGGGGAGACCCAGTACTTC. It specifies CASARENLAGVGETQYF.

The chain recombines TRBV18 with TRBJ2-7, with 12 bases aligning to TRBD2. J lost 5 bases, V lost 0 bases, and 5 bases had no gene match. From germline, CDR1 is KGHSH and CDR2 LQKENI. The CDR3 length is 16 residues. Written as DNA, the CDR3 is TGTGCCAGCTCACCACCAACTAGCGGGAGGAATGACGAGCAGTACTTC. Protein: CASSPPTSGRNDEQYF.

The genes are TRBV5-1 and TRBJ2-1; tentative D call: TRBD2 (6 bases). The V gene lost 3 bases and the J gene lost 7 bases, with 14 bases spanning the gap. Looked up from germline, CDR1 is SGHRS and CDR2 is YFSETQ. This CDR3 is 14 amino acids long. The CDR3 protein is CASSSLGGSNEQFF. CDR3 bases: TGCGCCAGCAGCTCCCTTGGAGGGTCGAATGAGCAGTTCTTC.

This chain connects TRBV9 to TRBJ2-7; TRBD2 aligns across 11 bases. The trim removed 0 bases at V and 4 bases at J, leaving 3 bases unmatched. CDR1 and CDR2 (germline): SGDLS, YYNGEE. The CDR3 covers 15 residues. CDR3 sequence (DNA): TGTGCCAGCAGCGTAGAGACTAGCGGGATTTACGAGCAGTACTTC. Its protein is CASSVETSGIYEQYF.

This clonotype was counted a few times. The CDR3 coding sequence is TGTGCCACCAGTGATAGTGCCAGGAATCAAGAGACCCAGTACTTC. It translates to CATSDSARNQETQYF. This chain uses TRBV24-1 with TRBJ2-5; D gene ambiguous. There are 15 residues in the CDR3. Germline V CDR1 and CDR2: KGHDR, SFDVKD. The V and J ends lost 3 bases and 2 bases respectively, with 12 bases between them.

The sample holds a few counts of this clonotype. This rearrangement joins TRBV4-1 to TRBJ2-5, with TRBD2 matching 10 bases. The CDR3 is made up of 18 amino acids. Looked up from germline, CDR1 is MGHRA and CDR2 is YSYEKL. J lost 4 bases, V lost 0 bases, and 11 bases had no gene match. DNA of the CDR3: TGCGCCAGCAGCCAAGATCGGGGTAGCGGGGGGTTTGGAGAGACCCAGTACTTC. This gives the protein CASSQDRGSGGFGETQYF.

To note about this clonotype: This may be a read error, as it is one base from a much larger clone. This rearrangement joins TRBV2 to TRBJ2-7; D might be TRBD1 (5 bases). CDR3 length equals 14 residues. The V gene's germline CDR1 is SNHLY and CDR2 FYNNEI. Deletions cut 4 bases from V and 1 base from J, with 11 bases between. The CDR3 is CASSVGHGSYEQYF. DNA of the CDR3: TGTGCCAGCAGTGTAGGACATGGGTCCTACGAGCAGTACTTC.

There are a few counts of this clonotype. The chain recombines TRBV7-6 with TRBJ1-5; D gene uncertain. The CDR3 runs 16 residues. CDR1 is SGHVS, CDR2 FNYEAQ, per germline. The V end was cut by 6 bases, the J end by 5 bases, with 20 bases between. The CDR3 loop is CASRQTPPGFHQPQHF. Written as DNA, the CDR3 is TGTGCCAGCAGACAAACCCCTCCTGGGTTTCATCAGCCCCAGCATTTT.

The chain uses TRBV5-6 and TRBJ2-5; TRBD2 might be the D (7 bases). CDR3 length equals 14 residues. Trimming stripped 6 bases from V and 2 bases from J, with 14 bases between. Germline V gene sequence: CDR1 SGHDT, CDR2 YYEEEE. The CDR3 DNA follows: TGTGCCAGCAATCCGCGGGGGCGACAAGAGACCCAGTACTTC. Its protein is CASNPRGRQETQYF.

The rearrangement uses TRBV11-2 and TRBJ2-5; possibly TRBD1 for D (5 bases). Looked up from germline, CDR1 is SGHAT and CDR2 is FQNNGV. The V end lost 1 base, the J end lost 1 base, and 7 bases lay between the germline ends. The CDR3 has 14 amino acids. DNA of the CDR3: TGTGCCAGCAGCTTAGGTGGGGCCCAAGAGACCCAGTACTTC. Its translation is CASSLGGAQETQYF.

This rearrangement joins TRBV7-9 to TRBJ1-2, with D maybe TRBD1 (5 bases). V lost 6 bases, J lost 3 bases, and 17 bases lay in between. The CDR3 contains 15 residues. From germline, CDR1 is SEHNR and CDR2 FQNEAQ (reference sequence). The CDR3 spells CASRLTGTGHYGYTF. CDR3 nucleotide sequence: TGTGCCAGCAGGCTAACCGGGACGGGCCACTATGGCTACACCTTC.

This clonotype was seen a handful of times. The gene calls are TRBV30 and TRBJ2-7; D is ambiguous. V was trimmed by 0 bases and J by 6 bases, leaving 6 bases between them. Germline loops: CDR1 GTSNPN, CDR2 SVGIG (reference sequence). CDR3 length: 11 residues. CDR3 DNA: TGTGCCTGGAGTGTAGGGCTCGAGCAGTACTTC. Its protein is CAWSVGLEQYF.

This clonotype was counted between two and nine times. The rearrangement uses TRBV15 and TRBJ1-4; TRBD1 matches 7 bases. V trimming: 0 bases; J trimming: 6 bases; junction bases outside the gene matches: 4. This CDR3 region has 15 residues. Germline CDR1 LNHNV, CDR2 YYDKDF (reference sequence). CDR3 region: CATSREDRFDEKLFF. The CDR3 coding sequence is TGTGCCACCAGCAGAGAGGACAGGTTCGATGAAAAACTGTTTTTT.

This clonotype was seen at least ten times. The chain uses TRBV12-3 or TRBV12-4 and TRBJ2-1, with D perhaps being TRBD1 or TRBD2 (5 bases each). This CDR3 comprises 13 residues. With 4 bases removed from V and 9 bases from J, the gap between germline ends came to 13 bases. The CDR3 coding sequence is TGTGCCAGCAGTTCCGGGAATAGGGGTGAGCAGTTCTTC. Amino acid sequence: CASSSGNRGEQFF.

The table lists this clonotype with a few counts. The chain joins TRBV18 to TRBJ2-1, with a tentative D call TRBD2 (5 bases). This CDR3 has 15 residues. The germline CDR1 and CDR2 sequences are KGHSH and LQKENI. V was cut by 1 base and J by 7 bases, with 14 bases left in between. CDR3 region: CASSPQASSSNEQFF. As DNA, the CDR3 is TGTGCCAGCTCACCACAGGCTAGCAGTAGTAATGAGCAGTTCTTC.